These 10 T cell receptor beta chains were sequenced from one sample in a study of blood T cell repertoires in COVID-19. Sequenced by immunoSEQ multiplex PCR; TCRdb stores in-frame clones only, minus some. The table includes 100,000 to 150,000 clones, about four fifths detected once. Material: peripheral blood. The receptors were sampled from a man younger than 45 with COVID-19, enrolled during active disease.

Only one count was recorded for this clone. The chain uses TRBV2 and TRBJ1-1; tentative D call: TRBD1 (6 bases). In germline, CDR1 is SNHLY, CDR2 FYNNEI. The CDR3 has 12 amino acids. Trimming removed 6 bases from V and 11 bases from J, with 16 bases in between. CDR3 amino acids: CASSQGSLGAFF. The CDR3, as DNA: TGTGCCAGCAGCCAGGGGTCATTAGGGGCTTTCTTT.

This chain joins TRBV6-2 or TRBV6-3 and TRBJ1-1; 8 bases fit TRBD1. There are 15 residues in the CDR3. V lost 5 bases and J lost 4; bases outside the gene matches: 9. Germline V gene lookup returns CDR1 MNHEY and CDR2 SVGEGT. The CDR3 DNA follows: TGTGCCAGCAGTGCACCACGGACAGGGAGCACTGAAGCTTTCTTT. Protein sequence: CASSAPRTGSTEAFF.

The V call is TRBV12-5, the J call TRBJ2-1; 14 nucleotides agree with TRBD2. The CDR3 has 16 residues. The ends lost 5 bases at V and 7 bases at J; junction bases unmatched: 7. CDR1 and CDR2 from the germline V gene are LGHNT and FRNRAP. CDR3: CASGRGWTSGRNEQFF. DNA for the CDR3: TGTGCTAGTGGTAGGGGATGGACTAGCGGGAGGAATGAGCAGTTCTTC.

The chain uses TRBV28 and TRBJ1-1; 8 nucleotides agree with TRBD1. The ends lost 5 bases at V and 0 bases at J; junction bases unmatched: 5. Germline lookup yields CDR1 MDHEN and CDR2 SYDVKM. CDR3 length equals 15 residues. This chain's CDR3 is CASSPGGSMNTEAFF. For the CDR3, the DNA is TGTGCCAGCAGTCCAGGGGGCTCTATGAACACTGAAGCTTTCTTT.

This rearrangement joins TRBV18 to TRBJ2-1, with 11 bases aligning to TRBD2. CDR1 and CDR2 (germline): KGHSH, LQKENI. CDR3 length: 16 amino acids. Trimming removed 4 bases from V and 6 bases from J; junction bases left unmatched: 8. The CDR3 sequence is CASSRNSGGASNEQFF. In nucleotides, the CDR3 is TGTGCCAGCTCACGCAATAGCGGGGGGGCTAGCAATGAGCAGTTCTTC.

The count of this clone is one. V gene TRBV30 combines with J gene TRBJ2-2; D perhaps matches TRBD1 (6 bases). Germline CDR1 is GTSNPN and CDR2 is SVGIG (reference sequence). This CDR3 contains 16 residues. The V end was cut by 0 bases, the J end by 1 base, with 12 bases between. DNA for the CDR3: TGTGCCTGGAGTGTACAGGGCAGGGGGAACACCGGGGAGCTGTTTTTT. Encoded protein: CAWSVQGRGNTGELFF. The whole variable domain, filled in from reference TRBV30 and TRBJ2-2, reads SQTIHQWPATLVQPVGSPLSLECTVEGTSNPNLYWYRQAAGRGLQLLFYSVGIGQISSEVPQNLSASRPQDRQFILSSKKLLLSDSGFYLCAWSVQGRGNTGELFFGEGSRLTVL.

The CDR3 here is CASSYVGTVGPQHF. The CDR3 region has the DNA TGTGCCAGCAGTTACGTGGGCACGGTTGGGCCCCAGCATTTT. This chain uses TRBV6-2 or TRBV6-3 with TRBJ1-5; D not certain. The ends were cut back, 2 bases at V and 9 bases at J, with 14 bases in the middle. Germline CDR1 is MNHEY and CDR2 is SVGEGT. The CDR3 runs 14 residues.

The chain couples TRBV7-6 to TRBJ2-3; 9 bases are shared with TRBD2. Germline V gene sequence: CDR1 SGHVS, CDR2 FNYEAQ. After removal of 0 bases from V and 1 base from J, the junction contained 2 bases not matched to a gene. The CDR3 spans 16 residues. DNA for the CDR3: TGTGCCAGCAGCTTAGCTAGCGGGGGCCGCACAGATACGCAGTATTTT. Protein product: CASSLASGGRTDTQYF.

The genes are TRBV7-3 and TRBJ1-2; 10 positions agree with TRBD1. The germline V gene has CDR1 SGHTA and CDR2 FQGTGA. There are 13 residues in the CDR3. Trimming cost V 2 bases and J 8 bases; bases outside gene matches: 2. The CDR3 is CASSLGTGDGYTF. As DNA, the CDR3 is TGTGCCAGCAGCTTAGGGACAGGGGACGGCTACACCTTC.

CDR3 DNA sequence: TGTGCCAGCAGCGTAGTCCCGGGAGGGAATGAGCAGTTCTTC. Amino acids: CASSVVPGGNEQFF. V gene TRBV9 combines with J gene TRBJ2-1; 8 nucleotides align to TRBD2. The germline CDR1 and CDR2 sequences are SGDLS and YYNGEE. The CDR3 runs to 14 residues. V gave up 0 bases and J gave up 7 bases; unmatched junction bases: 3.